This entry features one T cell receptor (beta chain) sequence. The entry originates in a study of control samples from healthy donors and cancer patients. Germline assignment: CDR1 SGHRS and CDR2 YFSETQ. There are 14 residues in the CDR3. Trimming cost V 2 bases and J 4 bases, with 12 bases left between them. Using immunoSEQ multiplex PCR, the repertoire was profiled, and TCRdb retains in-frame clones only, with some absent. The table includes approximately 83,000 clones, more than 85% detected once. Sequences were obtained from blood. The sequence came from a woman between 25 and 40 years old in good health. This chain links TRBV5-1 with TRBJ2-5; no reliable D call. Written as DNA, the CDR3 is TGCGCCAGCAGCTTTGACGGAACTCCAGAGACCCAGTACTTC. It is translated as CASSFDGTPETQYF.